This T cell receptor (beta chain) was retrieved from a study of blood T cell repertoires in COVID-19. Study background: The cDNA or gDNA used as material had been derived from T cells, B-cell-depleted T cells, or PBMCs.

Authors' data handling: By means of reference gene primer amplification, nucleated cell counts were estimated. The table came from immunoSEQ multiplex PCR; TCRdb's copy has only in-frame clones and leaves some out. That table gives V, J and clone size, and the DNA gave D and trimming. The table has about 370,000 clones, around 89% seen once. Cohorts were determined from participant-reported clinical history. Recovered Cohort 3 donors showed two negative PCRs, clearance, or symptom resolution. Sequenced sample: PBMCs or T cells enriched from blood (not recorded which). The TCR comes from a man between 18 and 35 years old who had recovered from COVID-19.

The DNA for the CDR3 is TGTGCCAGCAGCTTAGATTTGACAGGAGAGGACGAGCAGTACTTC. Amino acids: CASSLDLTGEDEQYF. The genes are TRBV7-9 and TRBJ2-7, with D tentatively TRBD1 (6 bases). Germline loops: CDR1 SEHNR, CDR2 FQNEAQ (reference sequence). CDR3 length: 15 amino acids. The V end lost 1 base, the J end lost 5 bases, and 15 bases lay between the germline ends.